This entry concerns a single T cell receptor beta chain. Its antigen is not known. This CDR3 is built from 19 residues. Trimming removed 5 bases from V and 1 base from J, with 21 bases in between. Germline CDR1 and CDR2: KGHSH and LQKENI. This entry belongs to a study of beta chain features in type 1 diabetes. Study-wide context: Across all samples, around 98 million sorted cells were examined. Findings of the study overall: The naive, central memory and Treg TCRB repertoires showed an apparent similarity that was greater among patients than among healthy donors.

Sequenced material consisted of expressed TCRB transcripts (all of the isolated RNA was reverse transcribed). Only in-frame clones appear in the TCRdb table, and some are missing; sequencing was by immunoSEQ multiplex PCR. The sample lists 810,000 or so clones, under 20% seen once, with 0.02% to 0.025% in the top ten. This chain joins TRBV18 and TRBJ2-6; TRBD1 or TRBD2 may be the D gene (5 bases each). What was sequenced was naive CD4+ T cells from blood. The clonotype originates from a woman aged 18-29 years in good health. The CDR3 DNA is TGTGCCAGCTCAGCAAGGAGCTACGGGGCTGCATCTGGGGCCAACGTCCTGACTTTC. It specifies CASSARSYGAASGANVLTF. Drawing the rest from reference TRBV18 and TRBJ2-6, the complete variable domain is NAGVMQNPRHLVRRRGQEARLRCSPMKGHSHVYWYRQLPEEGLKFMVYLQKENIIDESGMPKERFSAEFPKEGPSILRIQQVVRGDSAAYFCASSARSYGAASGANVLTFGAGSRLTVL.